This entry lists 2 T cell receptor beta chains sequenced from one sample in a study of OX40 agonist ivuxolimab in advanced cancers. Using immunoSEQ multiplex PCR, the repertoire was profiled, and TCRdb retains in-frame clones only, with some absent. This table has more than 65,000 clones, 85% appearing once. The starting material was CD4+ or CD8+ T cells sorted from blood, obtained in a trial of the OX40 agonist ivuxolimab. These receptor sequences come from an adult with an advanced solid tumor such as melanoma, head and neck, liver or kidney cancer.

The chain has TRBV7-2 and TRBJ2-1; TRBD2 is a possible D gene (6 bases). CDR3 size: 17 residues. V lost 2 bases to trimming and J lost 0 bases, with 14 bases between them. Germline V gene lookup returns CDR1 SGHTA and CDR2 FQGNSA. CDR3 loop: CASSLLLATSSYNEQFF. The CDR3 nucleotides read TGTGCCAGCAGCTTATTGCTAGCGACTAGCTCCTACAATGAGCAGTTCTTC.

The chain combines TRBV5-1 with TRBJ2-3; the D gene is possibly TRBD1 (6 bases). Germline lookup yields CDR1 SGHRS and CDR2 YFSETQ. The CDR3 is 16 residues long. With 4 bases removed from V and 6 bases from J, the gap between germline ends came to 21 bases. CDR3: CASSASLLTGYDTQYF. CDR3 sequence (DNA): TGCGCCAGCAGCGCCTCGCTTTTAACAGGGTACGATACGCAGTATTTT.